This T cell receptor (beta chain) was captured by sequencing in a study of response to subunit inactivated influenza vaccine. The study, taken as a whole, reports: That few new T cells are recruited by each seasonal influenza vaccination was the authors' suggestion.

Germline V gene sequence: CDR1 SEHNR, CDR2 FQNEAQ (reference sequence). The germline V and J ends were trimmed by 7 bases and 5 bases, with 18 bases remaining between them. The CDR3 loop spans 15 amino acids. MiXCR, applied by TCRdb to the RT-PCR reads, yields one record per CDR3 protein. The repertoire holds about 160,000 distinct CDR3 sequences, with roughly a tenth as singletons. This clonotype has a handful of counts. The antigen is not known. This receptor was obtained from a man between 50 and 75 years old who received an inactivated influenza vaccine. This material consisted of CD8+ T cells sorted from PBMCs, taken less than 30 months after vaccination. The chain employs TRBV7-9 and TRBJ2-1, with D possibly being TRBD1 (6 bases). The DNA of the CDR3 is TGTGCCAGCACCAACAGGGATACTAGGGACAATGAGCAGTTCTTC. The encoded protein is CASTNRDTRDNEQFF. Full variable domain (remainder filled in from reference TRBV7-9 and TRBJ2-1): DTGVSQNPRHKITKRGQNVTFRCDPISEHNRLYWYRQTLGQGPEFLTYFQNEAQLEKSRLLSDRFSAERPKGSFSTLEIQRTEQGDSAMYLCASTNRDTRDNEQFFGPGTRLTVL.